This is a list of T cell receptor beta chains from one sample in a study of early T cells in non-severe SARS-CoV-2 infection. Via MiXCR, TCRdb re-called the 5' RACE reads, giving one row per CDR3 protein. The data show tens of thousands of distinct CDR3 sequences, 10% to 15% seen once. The sample consisted of whole blood, taken at baseline. These receptors all stem from an adult who was a healthcare worker with PCR-confirmed SARS-CoV-2 infection or an uninfected control (not recorded which). Both conserved end residues are part of each CDR3. D genes are given only for firm matches. Clone size is shown for a subset of rows, as once, few, many or a class of expanded clone.

D gene | clone size | J gene | V gene | CDR3 DNA | CDR3 protein
- | few | TRBJ1-1 | TRBV15 | TGTGCCACCAGCCACGACCTGAACACTGAAGCTTTCTTT | CATSHDLNTEAFF
TRBD2 | few | TRBJ2-1 | TRBV27 | TGTGCCAGCAGTTTTCTAGCGGGGGAAAACAATGAGCAGTTCTTC | CASSFLAGENNEQFF
- | few | TRBJ2-1 | TRBV24-1 | TGTGCCACCAGTGATTTTACTGATGAGCAGTTCTTC | CATSDFTDEQFF
- | few | TRBJ2-1 | TRBV20-1 | TGCAGTGCTAGGGCCAGGGAATATGAGCAGTTCTTC | CSARAREYEQFF
- | - | TRBJ1-6 | TRBV7-6 | TGTGCCAGCAGAAGGGGGGGGGATAATTCACCCCTCCACTTT | CASRRGGDNSPLHF
- | - | TRBJ2-1 | TRBV9 | TGTGCCAGCAGCGTAGCCCTAGGCAATGAGCAGTTCTTC | CASSVALGNEQFF
- | few | TRBJ1-2 | TRBV7-9 | TGTGCCAGCAGCCTCAGTATACAGGACTATGGCTACACCTTC | CASSLSIQDYGYTF
TRBD1 | few | TRBJ1-4 | TRBV6-5 | TGTGCCAGCAGCACCTACGGCGACAGGGTGCAAGAAAAACTGTTTTTT | CASSTYGDRVQEKLFF
TRBD2 | - | TRBJ2-5 | TRBV29-1 | TGCAGCGTTGGCCGTAGACTAGCGCAAGAGACCCAGTACTTC | CSVGRRLAQETQYF
- | many | TRBJ2-7 | TRBV6-1 | TGTGCCAGTCAGGAGAGCTCCTACGAGCAGTACTTC | CASQESSYEQYF
- | few | TRBJ2-2 | TRBV4-3 | TGCGCCAGCAGCCAAGTAGTCGGAGCCTTGAACACCGGGGAGCTGTTTTTT | CASSQVVGALNTGELFF
- | few | TRBJ2-7 | TRBV5-1 | TGCGCCAGCAGCTCCGATACGGGAGCCGAGCAGTACTTC | CASSSDTGAEQYF
TRBD2 | many | TRBJ2-1 | TRBV20-1 | TGCAGTGCAAGGACTAGCTACTCCTACAATGAGCAGTTCTTC | CSARTSYSYNEQFF
- | - | TRBJ1-2 | TRBV5-4 | TGTGCCAGCAGCTTGGAGAATCTTGCTAACTATGGCTACACCTTC | CASSLENLANYGYTF
- | many | TRBJ1-5 | TRBV5-5 | TGTGCCAGCAGCACGGCAGGGAATCAGCCCCAGCATTTT | CASSTAGNQPQHF
- | few | TRBJ2-3 | TRBV28 | TGTGCCAGCAGTACCCCAAGTGGTAGCGGAAGCACAGATACGCAGTATTTT | CASSTPSGSGSTDTQYF
- | once | TRBJ1-5 | TRBV7-2 | TGTGCCAGCAGCTTAGGAGGGGATCAGCCCCAGCATTTT | CASSLGGDQPQHF
- | many | TRBJ2-7 | TRBV3-1 | TGTGCCAGCAGCCCGTTCTCGACAGGTACGTCCTACGAGCAGTACTTC | CASSPFSTGTSYEQYF
- | - | TRBJ1-4 | TRBV7-2 | TGTGCCAGCAGCTCCCAGGGGCAAGTCGGAGAAAAACTGTTTTTT | CASSSQGQVGEKLFF
- | - | TRBJ1-1 | TRBV28 | TGTGCCAGCAGGAAAGAGGGCACTGAAGCTTTCTTT | CASRKEGTEAFF
TRBD2 | many | TRBJ2-3 | TRBV3-1 | TGTGCCAGCAGCCAAGGTACTAGCGATATAAGCACAGATACGCAGTATTTT | CASSQGTSDISTDTQYF
- | few | TRBJ2-1 | TRBV2 | TGTGCCAGCACCCCTGGGGGGCTACCCAATGAGCAGTTCTTC | CASTPGGLPNEQFF
- | many | TRBJ1-6 | TRBV7-8 | TGTGCCAGCAGCTTAGTTCAGGAAGCGAATTCACCCCTCCACTTT | CASSLVQEANSPLHF
- | few | TRBJ2-1 | TRBV5-1 | TGCGCCAGCAGCTCACAGGGAGGCTACAATGAGCAGTTCTTC | CASSSQGGYNEQFF
TRBD1 | few | TRBJ1-1 | TRBV9 | TGTGCCAGCGGACAGGGGGTTCCCCCTGAAGCTTTCTTT | CASGQGVPPEAFF
- | few | TRBJ1-2 | TRBV6-1 | TGTGCCAGCAGTTACTATGGCTACACCTTC | CASSYYGYTF
- | few | TRBJ2-1 | TRBV3-1 | TGTGCCAGCAGCCAAGATCATGAGCAGTTCTTC | CASSQDHEQFF
TRBD1 | few | TRBJ1-6 | TRBV20-1 | TGCAGTGCTGCGGACAGGGAGGCCTCACCCCTCCACTTT | CSAADREASPLHF
TRBD2 | - | TRBJ2-1 | TRBV10-3 | TGTGCCATCAGTGAGTCGGAGCTAGCGGGCGAGTCATACAATGAGCAGTTCTTC | CAISESELAGESYNEQFF
- | many | TRBJ2-7 | TRBV6-2/TRBV6-3 | TGTGCCAGCAGTTACAAACGGCTGACCTACGAGCAGTACTTC | CASSYKRLTYEQYF
TRBD1 | - | TRBJ2-3 | TRBV7-6 | TGTGCCACCAAGCCGACAGGGTCTAGCACAGATACGCAGTATTTT | CATKPTGSSTDTQYF
- | - | TRBJ2-1 | TRBV27 | TGTGCCAGCAGTTCGACAGGACGGACCCTCAATGAGCAGTTCTTC | CASSSTGRTLNEQFF
- | few | TRBJ2-7 | TRBV6-6 | TGTGCCAGCAGTACTAGTCGGGAGCAGTACTTC | CASSTSREQYF
TRBD2 | - | TRBJ2-7 | TRBV7-2 | TGTGCCAGCAGCTTAGGAGTAGATAGGGCTAGCGGGAGTTACGAGCAGTACTTC | CASSLGVDRASGSYEQYF
- | - | TRBJ2-7 | TRBV28 | TGTGCCAGCAACCCTCGGCACCTCTACGAGCAGTACTTC | CASNPRHLYEQYF
- | - | TRBJ1-5 | TRBV7-8 | TGTGCCAGCAGCTTAGCATTTCAGCCCCAGCATTTT | CASSLAFQPQHF
- | many | TRBJ2-1 | TRBV20-1 | TGCAGTGCTAGAGAGTTAGGGGTGCAGTTCTTC | CSARELGVQFF
- | - | TRBJ2-2 | TRBV7-7 | TGTGCTAGCAGCTCGGTAGGGGGGAGCGACACCGGGGAGCTGTTTTTT | CASSSVGGSDTGELFF
- | few | TRBJ1-1 | TRBV12-3/TRBV12-4 | TGTGCCAGCAGTTTACGGCAGTCTGCCCTTTTGAACACTGAAGCTTTCTTT | CASSLRQSALLNTEAFF
- | few | TRBJ2-4 | TRBV5-6 | TGTGCCAGCAGTATCGGGCCCCTCGACATTCAGTACTTC | CASSIGPLDIQYF
- | few | TRBJ2-1 | TRBV28 | TGTGCCAGCCAACGGGAGATTAAGGACAATGAGCAGTTCTTC | CASQREIKDNEQFF
TRBD2 | - | TRBJ2-7 | TRBV6-2/TRBV6-3 | TGTGCCAGCACTTTGTTCCAGCGGGAGATAGAAGAGCAGTACTTC | CASTLFQREIEEQYF
TRBD1 | - | TRBJ1-6 | TRBV28 | TGTGCCAGCATCGGGACAGGGTACAATTCACCCCTCCACTTT | CASIGTGYNSPLHF
- | - | TRBJ1-6 | TRBV7-9 | TGTGCCAGCAGACCCTTAAGAGAATCACCCCTCCACTTT | CASRPLRESPLHF
TRBD2 | - | TRBJ2-3 | TRBV6-1 | TGTGCCAGCAGTAAAACTAGCGGGAGCGGAGCAGATACGCAGTATTTT | CASSKTSGSGADTQYF
- | - | TRBJ1-1 | TRBV2 | TGTGCCAGCAGTGTTGAGGGTAACACTGAAGCTTTCTTT | CASSVEGNTEAFF
- | - | TRBJ2-7 | TRBV3-1 | TGTGCCAGCAGCCAAGCCTTTTACGAGCAGTACTTC | CASSQAFYEQYF
- | many | TRBJ1-2 | TRBV27 | TGTGCCAGCAAACCTACCCCGCAGCGGGAAAGCTACACCTTC | CASKPTPQRESYTF